The 28 T cell receptor beta chains listed next were all sequenced from one sample in a study of control samples from healthy donors and cancer patients. The method was immunoSEQ multiplex PCR; TCRdb's version includes in-frame clones alone and lacks a portion of them. The sample lists approximately 150,000 clones; 75% to 95% were seen once. The specimen was blood. The receptors come from a man under 40 in good health.

V is TRBV5-1 and J is TRBJ2-3, with 12 bases lining up with TRBD2. Germline V lookup: CDR1 SGHRS, CDR2 YFSETQ. This CDR3 has 17 residues. J gave up 4 bases and V 3 bases, and 9 bases lay outside the gene matches. CDR3 bases: TGCGCCAGCAGCTGGGATGGACTAGCGGGGCTGGCAGATACGCAGTATTTT. Translation: CASSWDGLAGLADTQYF.

This chain joins TRBV6-5 and TRBJ2-2, with D possibly being TRBD1 (5 bases). V dropped 7 bases and J dropped 5 bases, with 14 bases sitting between them. This CDR3 region has 14 residues. Germline V gene sequence: CDR1 MNHEY, CDR2 SVGAGI. The CDR3 sequence: CASITSAGTGELFF. The CDR3 bases are TGTGCCAGCATTACGAGCGCAGGGACCGGGGAGCTGTTTTTT.

The genes are TRBV9 and TRBJ1-2; 11 nucleotides line up with TRBD1. CDR3 size: 16 residues. The germline V gene has CDR1 SGDLS and CDR2 YYNGEE. V was pared by 4 bases and J by 2 bases, with 7 bases of the junction left unmatched. In DNA, the CDR3 is TGTGCCAGCAGCCCCTACGGGACAGGGGGGAACTATGGCTACACCTTC. The encoded protein is CASSPYGTGGNYGYTF.

The chain couples TRBV5-1 to TRBJ1-4; 7 bases fit TRBD1. The germline gives CDR1 SGHRS, CDR2 YFSETQ. CDR3 length: 15 residues. Losses at the gene ends were 0 bases for V and 4 bases for J; bases not matched to a gene: 3. The CDR3 DNA sequence: TGCGCCAGCAGCTTGGAGGACAGGCGTAATGAAAAACTGTTTTTT. This codes for CASSLEDRRNEKLFF.

The V call is TRBV29-1, the J call TRBJ1-1; TRBD1 aligns across 8 bases. CDR1 and CDR2 (germline): SQVTM, ANQGSEA. Trimming cost V 6 bases and J 6 bases; bases outside gene matches: 3. The CDR3 totals 11 residues. DNA for the CDR3: TGCAGCGTAAGGACAGGGCCTGAAGCTTTCTTT. Its translation is CSVRTGPEAFF.

V and J are TRBV13 and TRBJ1-4, with 7 positions matching TRBD1. CDR3 length: 14 amino acids. Germline values: CDR1 PRHDT, CDR2 FYEKMQ (reference sequence). J gave up 7 bases and V 5 bases, and 7 bases lay outside the gene matches. CDR3 bases: TGTGCCAGCAGCGAGGGACAGTACCTTGAAAAACTGTTTTTT. It yields the protein CASSEGQYLEKLFF.

This rearrangement joins TRBV5-4 to TRBJ2-3; D not resolved. Trimming removed 0 bases at V and 0 bases at J, with 5 bases between. Germline assignment: CDR1 SGHNT and CDR2 YYREEE (reference sequence). The length of the CDR3 is 14 residues. CDR3 sequence: CASSLVDSTDTQYF. The CDR3 nucleotides read TGTGCCAGCAGCTTGGTGGATAGCACAGATACGCAGTATTTT. Supplemented by reference TRBV5-4 and TRBJ2-3, the full variable domain reads ETGVTQSPTHLIKTRGQQVTLRCSSQSGHNTVSWYQQALGQGPQFIFQYYREEENGRGNFPPRFSGLQFPNYSSELNVNALELDDSALYLCASSLVDSTDTQYFGPGTRLTVL.

This sequence joins TRBV19 and TRBJ2-2, with D possibly being TRBD1 or TRBD2 (5 bases each). The germline gives CDR1 LNHDA, CDR2 SQIVND (reference sequence). This CDR3 is built from 14 residues. Between the trimmed V and J ends, which lost 3 bases and 6 bases, there was a span of 11 bases. CDR3 amino acids: CASSIGTGAGELFF. CDR3 bases: TGTGCCAGTAGTATCGGGACCGGAGCCGGGGAGCTGTTTTTT.

This chain connects TRBV19 to TRBJ1-1; 7 bases are shared with TRBD1. CDR1 and CDR2 from the germline V gene are LNHDA and SQIVND (reference sequence). With 4 bases clipped from V and 1 base from J, the junction kept 6 bases outside the gene matches. CDR3 length: 15 amino acids. Written as DNA, the CDR3 is TGTGCCAGTAGTACCACCACAGGGGCGAACACTGAAGCTTTCTTT. Protein sequence: CASSTTTGANTEAFF.

This clone was found once. The chain recombines TRBV6-1 with TRBJ1-2, with D hard to call. CDR1 and CDR2 from the germline V gene are MNHNS and SASEGT. V lost 1 base, J lost 3 bases, and 6 bases lay in between. The CDR3 contains 13 residues. CDR3 coding DNA: TGTGCCAGCAGTGAAGTTGGGGACTATGGCTACACCTTC. It specifies CASSEVGDYGYTF.

This chain uses TRBV3-1 (or the pseudogene TRBV3-2) with TRBJ2-7, with D possibly called TRBD1 or TRBD2 (5 bases each). The V end lost 1 base, the J end lost 3 bases, and 10 bases lay between the germline ends. The CDR3 is made up of 14 amino acids. Germline V gene lookup returns CDR1 LGHDT and CDR2 YNNKEL (reference sequence). The CDR3 nucleotides read TGTGCCAGCAGCCAAGGGGGGATACTCTACGAGCAGTACTTC. This encodes CASSQGGILYEQYF.

The rearrangement uses TRBV9 and TRBJ1-2, with TRBD1 matching over 8 bases. The CDR3 totals 15 residues. With V trimmed by 0 bases and J by 0 bases, 1 base remained unmatched. Germline CDR1 and CDR2: SGDLS and YYNGEE. CDR3 protein: CASSVAGGANYGYTF. The CDR3 bases are TGTGCCAGCAGCGTAGCAGGGGGCGCTAACTATGGCTACACCTTC.

This clone appeared a few times. J is TRBJ1-2 and V is TRBV4-2; D possibly corresponds to TRBD1 (6 bases). V dropped 0 bases and J dropped 2 bases, with 10 bases sitting between them. The CDR3 length is 15 residues. CDR1 LGHNA and CDR2 YNFKEQ come from the germline V gene. This CDR3 reads CASSQERGQNYGYTF. CDR3 DNA: TGTGCCAGCAGCCAAGAGAGAGGACAGAACTATGGCTACACCTTC.

CDR3 loop: CASSWDRPISYEQYF. Here the CDR3 DNA reads TGTGCCAGCAGTTGGGACAGGCCAATATCCTACGAGCAGTACTTC. J is TRBJ2-7 and V is TRBV28, with 8 bases lining up with TRBD1. Unmatched junction bases numbered 6, after V lost 4 bases and J lost 1 base. The germline gives CDR1 MDHEN, CDR2 SYDVKM. The CDR3 totals 15 residues.

There are a few counts of this clone. Other DNA sequences in the sample encode the same CDR3. This chain links TRBV5-1 with TRBJ2-7; no reliable D call. The CDR3 length is 12 residues. The V gene lost 4 bases and the J gene lost 3 bases, with 8 bases spanning the gap. The germline CDR1 and CDR2 sequences are SGHRS and YFSETQ. The CDR3 spells CASSLDGYEQYF. The CDR3 DNA reads as TGCGCCAGCAGCCTCGATGGCTACGAGCAGTACTTC.

The chain has TRBV10-2 and TRBJ2-7, with D uncertain. Germline V gives CDR1 WSHSY, CDR2 SAAADI. V lost 3 bases, J lost 2 bases, and 2 bases lay in between. The CDR3 is made up of 11 amino acids. The CDR3 region has the DNA TGCGCCAGCAGTGAAGCCTACGAGCAGTACTTC. It translates to CASSEAYEQYF.

J is TRBJ1-2 and V is TRBV2; D remains unclear. V lost 1 base and J lost 4, with 10 bases in between. The germline CDR1 and CDR2 sequences are SNHLY and FYNNEI. This CDR3 has 14 residues. The CDR3 region has the DNA TGTGCCAGCAGTGAAGTAGGGCCAGTCTATGGCTACACCTTC. Its translation: CASSEVGPVYGYTF.

This rearrangement joins TRBV7-9 to TRBJ2-7, with 13 bases aligning to TRBD2. Germline lookup yields CDR1 SEHNR and CDR2 FQNEAQ (reference sequence). With 4 bases clipped from V and 5 bases from J, the junction kept 8 bases outside the gene matches. The CDR3 sequence is 16 residues long. The CDR3 sequence is CASSSQLAGGVHEQYF. CDR3 coding DNA: TGTGCCAGCAGCTCCCAACTAGCGGGGGGGGTCCACGAGCAGTACTTC.

This clone was counted once. The CDR3 sequence: CASSRDTNTEAFF. In nucleotides, the CDR3 is TGTGCCAGCTCGCGCGACACGAACACTGAAGCTTTCTTT. The V and J genes are TRBV18 and TRBJ1-1, with no clear D. The CDR3 contains 13 residues. Looked up from germline, CDR1 is KGHSH and CDR2 is LQKENI. V shed 6 bases and J shed 1 base, with 9 bases lying between them.

This chain links TRBV12-5 with TRBJ2-7, with 9 positions matching TRBD1. From germline, CDR1 is LGHNT and CDR2 FRNRAP. Germline trimming cut 2 bases from V and 3 bases from J; bases unmatched to any gene: 11. The CDR3 loop spans 17 amino acids. CDR3 in amino acids: CASGLPSSGTGFYEQYF. DNA of the CDR3: TGTGCTAGTGGTTTGCCATCAAGCGGGACAGGGTTCTACGAGCAGTACTTC. Full variable domain (outside the CDR3, taken from reference TRBV12-5 and TRBJ2-7): DARVTQTPRHKVTEMGQEVTMRCQPILGHNTVFWYRQTMMQGLELLAYFRNRAPLDDSGMPKDRFSAEMPDATLATLKIQPSEPRDSAVYFCASGLPSSGTGFYEQYFGPGTRLTVT.

The chain links TRBV6-4 to TRBJ2-1, with a possible D match to TRBD1 (5 bases). Looked up from germline, CDR1 is MRHNA and CDR2 is SNTAGT. The V and J ends lost 2 bases and 12 bases respectively, with 11 bases between them. The CDR3 runs to 12 residues. For the CDR3, the DNA is TGTGCCAGCAGTGACCCCCAGGGAAGGCAGTTCTTC. Amino acids: CASSDPQGRQFF.

This clone was counted only a few times. The rearrangement links TRBV30 to TRBJ2-1; 9 bases line up with TRBD1. CDR3 length: 14 residues. CDR1 is GTSNPN, CDR2 SVGIG, per germline (reference sequence). J gave up 4 bases and V 5 bases, and 6 bases lay outside the gene matches. The CDR3 DNA is TGTGCCTGGGCAACCGGGACAGGGTACAATGAGCAGTTCTTC. It is translated as CAWATGTGYNEQFF.

This chain connects TRBV9 to TRBJ2-1, with 7 bases identical to TRBD2. J gave up 3 bases and V 0 bases, and 6 bases lay outside the gene matches. CDR3 length equals 16 residues. Germline lookup yields CDR1 SGDLS and CDR2 YYNGEE. CDR3 loop: CASSVDSAGDYNEQFF. The CDR3 nucleotides are TGTGCCAGCAGCGTAGATTCCGCGGGGGACTACAATGAGCAGTTCTTC.

The J gene is TRBJ2-7, the V gene TRBV27; 9 nucleotides line up with TRBD2. V lost 1 base to trimming and J lost 4 bases; unmatched junction nucleotides: 5. Germline loops: CDR1 MNHEY, CDR2 SMNVEV (reference sequence). This CDR3 is 15 amino acids long. The CDR3 DNA follows: TGTGCCAGCAGTTTATGGGCTAGCGGGGAGTACGAGCAGTACTTC. The encoded protein is CASSLWASGEYEQYF.

The chain combines TRBV2 with TRBJ2-7, with D possibly TRBD1 on 5 matching bases. The CDR3 covers 13 residues. The V gene's germline CDR1 is SNHLY and CDR2 FYNNEI. V lost 7 bases to trimming and J lost 1 base, with 11 bases between them. The CDR3 loop reads CASTRAISYEQYF. CDR3 DNA: TGTGCCAGCACCAGGGCGATATCCTACGAGCAGTACTTC.

The V call is TRBV7-3, the J call TRBJ2-1; 13 bases align to TRBD2. Germline V lookup: CDR1 SGHTA, CDR2 FQGTGA. This CDR3 spans 14 amino acids. Trimming removed 5 bases from V and 8 bases from J; junction bases left unmatched: 3. The CDR3 nucleotides read TGTGCCAGCAGCCGACTAGCGGGGGGATATGAGCAGTTCTTC. Translated: CASSRLAGGYEQFF.

The chain employs TRBV29-1 and TRBJ2-5; maybe TRBD2 (7 bases). The CDR3 loop spans 13 amino acids. The germline CDR1 and CDR2 sequences are SQVTM and ANQGSEA. Between the trimmed V and J ends, which lost 3 bases and 2 bases, there was a span of 10 bases. CDR3 amino acids: CSVDRGAQETQYF. The CDR3 DNA is TGCAGCGTTGACCGGGGGGCTCAAGAGACCCAGTACTTC.

The chain recombines TRBV11-2 with TRBJ2-5; possible D gene TRBD1, 6 bases. This CDR3 has 14 residues. Between the trimmed V and J ends, which lost 4 bases and 1 base, there was a span of 10 bases. CDR1 and CDR2 (germline): SGHAT, FQNNGV. The CDR3 spells CASSSRTAQETQYF. The DNA of the CDR3 is TGTGCCAGCAGCTCCAGGACAGCCCAAGAGACCCAGTACTTC.